The 11 T cell receptor beta chains in this list originate from one sample, sequenced in a study of human T cells and chemical hapten exposure. Library construction involved attaching unique molecular identifiers to individual cDNA molecules, which allowed quantitative, reproducible TCR counting. TCRdb redid the calling of the reads with MiXCR, one entry per CDR3 protein. The sample has some 1,800 distinct CDR3 sequences, roughly 50% seen once. Treatment in this sample: therapeutic diphenylcyclopropenone sensitization with weekly scalp DPC. This material consisted of whole blood, taken before DPC sensitization or 2, 6, or about 24 weeks after (not recorded which). These receptors were obtained from an adult with alopecia areata. Some clones in this sample may be carry-over from other donors' samples. This table probably holds off-target reads from a library built for another chain.

The J gene is TRBJ2-1, the V gene TRBV7-9; 8 bases map to TRBD1. The CDR3 contains 15 residues. V lost 4 bases and J lost 8; bases outside the gene matches: 10. Per the germline V gene, CDR1 is SEHNR and CDR2 is FQNEAQ (reference sequence). CDR3 loop: CASSSGQGGEDEQFF. The CDR3 DNA reads as TGTGCCAGCAGCTCCGGACAGGGAGGTGAGGATGAGCAGTTCTTC.

This sequence joins TRBV12-3 or TRBV12-4 and TRBJ2-5; 8 nucleotides line up with TRBD2. Trimming cost V 5 bases and J 7 bases; bases outside gene matches: 6. The CDR3 runs to 13 residues. The CDR3 reads CASSPGLEATQYF. CDR3 DNA: TGTGCCAGCAGTCCGGGACTAGAAGCGACCCAGTACTTC.

This sequence joins TRBV7-9 and TRBJ2-7; D uncertain. The CDR3 sequence is 13 residues long. Germline CDR1 and CDR2: SEHNR and FQNEAQ (reference sequence). The V end was cut by 4 bases, the J end by 7 bases, with 14 bases between. The CDR3 DNA follows: TGTGCCAGCAGCTACAGTACGTTGGGGGAGCAGTACTTC. Encoded protein: CASSYSTLGEQYF. Based on the CDR3 plus reference TRBV7-9 and TRBJ2-7, the full variable domain is DTGVSQNPRHKITKRGQNVTFRCDPISEHNRLYWYRQTLGQGPEFLTYFQNEAQLEKSRLLSDRFSAERPKGSFSTLEIQRTEQGDSAMYLCASSYSTLGEQYFGPGTRLTVT.

DNA of the CDR3: TGTGCCAGCAGCCCCGTGCTTGCGATGAACACTGAAGCTTTCTTT. It translates to CASSPVLAMNTEAFF. This chain joins TRBV7-9 and TRBJ1-1; D is unclear. CDR1 and CDR2 (germline): SEHNR, FQNEAQ (reference sequence). The CDR3 loop spans 15 amino acids. Trimming shortened V by 5 bases and J by 0 bases, and 13 bases separated the two germline ends.

V usage is TRBV12-3 or TRBV12-4 and J usage is TRBJ1-2; D might be TRBD1 (5 bases). The CDR3 spans 11 residues. Trimming took 6 bases from V and 8 from J, leaving 10 bases between them. The CDR3 loop reads CASSLTEGYTF. The CDR3 nucleotides read TGTGCCAGCAGCCTGACAGAGGGCTACACCTTC.

This sequence joins TRBV20-1 and TRBJ2-7; D is unclear. This CDR3 is 11 amino acids long. V shed 2 bases and J shed 1 base, with 3 bases lying between them. Germline loops: CDR1 DFQATT, CDR2 SNEGSKA (reference sequence). For the CDR3, the DNA is TGCAGTGCTAGACTATCCTACGAGCAGTACTTC. Its translation is CSARLSYEQYF.

The chain recombines TRBV10-3 with TRBJ2-5; D remains unclear. V lost 8 bases, J lost 2 bases, and 6 bases lay in between. The CDR3 consists of 11 residues. Germline CDR1 is ENHRY and CDR2 is SYGVKD. The chain's CDR3 is CAIGQQETQYF. As DNA, the CDR3 is TGTGCCATCGGGCAGCAAGAGACCCAGTACTTC.

J is TRBJ2-7 and V is TRBV12-3 or TRBV12-4; tentative D call: TRBD1 (5 bases). V gave up 0 bases and J gave up 1 base, with 7 bases separating them. The CDR3 length is 14 residues. CDR3 nucleotides: TGTGCCAGCAGTTTAGCGGGGCCTTCCTACGAGCAGTACTTC. Protein product: CASSLAGPSYEQYF.

This clonotype was observed a few times. The rearrangement joins TRBV7-6 to TRBJ2-2, with D perhaps TRBD1 or TRBD2 (6 bases each). With 9 bases removed from V and 0 bases from J, the gap between germline ends came to 14 bases. The germline CDR1 and CDR2 sequences are SGHVS and FNYEAQ. The CDR3 sequence is 15 residues long. The CDR3 DNA follows: TGTGCCAGTTCGGGGGCCATTTCGAACACCGGGGAGCTGTTTTTT. This gives the protein CASSGAISNTGELFF. The full variable domain, rest sourced from reference TRBV7-6 and TRBJ2-2, is GAGVSQSPRYKVTKRGQDVALRCDPISGHVSLYWYRQALGQGPEFLTYFNYEAQQDKSGLPNDRFSAERPEGSISTLTIQRTEQRDSAMYRCASSGAISNTGELFFGEGSRLTVL.

The chain recombines TRBV7-6 with TRBJ2-1, with D possibly being TRBD1 or TRBD2 (6 bases each). Trimming pared 5 bases from V and 7 bases from J, leaving 12 bases between. From germline, CDR1 is SGHVS and CDR2 FNYEAQ. This CDR3 spans 13 amino acids. The CDR3 nucleotides are TGTGCCAGCAGCCTCACAGGGAGGAATGAGCAGTTCTTC. Encoded protein: CASSLTGRNEQFF.

V usage is TRBV29-1 and J usage is TRBJ2-3, with D possibly matching TRBD1 (6 bases). The CDR3 length is 16 residues. The V end lost 3 bases, the J end lost 2 bases, and 18 bases lay between the germline ends. CDR1 and CDR2 from the germline V gene are SQVTM and ANQGSEA. The CDR3 here is CSVEPDLGTYTDTQYF. CDR3 DNA sequence: TGCAGCGTTGAGCCTGACCTGGGGACATACACAGATACGCAGTATTTT.